The rows below give T cell receptor beta chains drawn from one sample of a study of blood T cell repertoires in COVID-19. The protocol was immunoSEQ multiplex PCR, while the TCRdb copy is restricted to in-frame clones and leaves out a portion. The sample includes 300,000 or so clones, 90% of them seen just once. The specimen was PBMCs or T cells enriched from blood (not recorded which). These receptors originate from a young woman who had recovered from COVID-19. Each CDR3 is given with its conserved first and last residue. A D gene is named only where the DNA matches it firmly. Clone size, where shown, is once, few, many, or a class for clones that have expanded.

cdr3_aa: CASSLIGAPLHF
d_call: -
clone_size: -
v_call: TRBV7-6

cdr3_aa: CASRTGFRDLGTQYF
d_call: TRBD1
clone_size: -
v_call: TRBV28

cdr3_aa: CASSLAGDQPQHF
d_call: -
clone_size: -
v_call: TRBV5-4

cdr3_aa: CASSQPPETGDITGELFF
d_call: TRBD1
clone_size: -
v_call: TRBV4-2

cdr3_aa: CASSSLGGRGSPLHF
d_call: -
clone_size: -
v_call: TRBV28

cdr3_aa: CASSRAGQGKTEAFF
d_call: TRBD1
clone_size: few
v_call: TRBV6-2/TRBV6-3

cdr3_aa: CASRTGTPNTEAFF
d_call: -
clone_size: -
v_call: TRBV5-1

cdr3_aa: CASSPPVPGLARNNEQFF
d_call: -
clone_size: -
v_call: TRBV19

cdr3_aa: CATSQGFQATDTQYF
d_call: -
clone_size: -
v_call: TRBV24-1

cdr3_aa: CASSFLTASYEQYF
d_call: -
clone_size: -
v_call: TRBV5-6

cdr3_aa: CASSLSGEGAFF
d_call: -
clone_size: -
v_call: TRBV5-5

cdr3_aa: CASSLTWQFLNTGELFF
d_call: -
clone_size: -
v_call: TRBV27

cdr3_aa: CASSPLAGVTNEQFF
d_call: TRBD2
clone_size: -
v_call: TRBV18

cdr3_aa: CAISEGTGVEEQYF
d_call: TRBD1
clone_size: -
v_call: TRBV10-3

cdr3_aa: CASSSDRVRNYGYTF
d_call: TRBD1
clone_size: -
v_call: TRBV7-9

cdr3_aa: CASKWGQLGEKLFF
d_call: -
clone_size: -
v_call: TRBV28

cdr3_aa: CASSLDRVDTGELFF
d_call: TRBD1
clone_size: -
v_call: TRBV18

cdr3_aa: CATSDAGDHNEKLFF
d_call: -
clone_size: -
v_call: TRBV24-1

cdr3_aa: CAISESTGGLGANVLTF
d_call: TRBD1
clone_size: -
v_call: TRBV10-3

cdr3_aa: CASKVQGGSYNEQFF
d_call: -
clone_size: -
v_call: TRBV19

cdr3_aa: CASSITGTSVVEQFF
d_call: TRBD2
clone_size: -
v_call: TRBV19

cdr3_aa: CASSGGLAGPPHEQFF
d_call: TRBD2
clone_size: -
v_call: TRBV2

cdr3_aa: CASILLAGDIGEQFF
d_call: TRBD2
clone_size: -
v_call: TRBV5-6

cdr3_aa: CASSYGTGRGQPQHF
d_call: TRBD1
clone_size: -
v_call: TRBV28

cdr3_aa: CATQGISSYEQYF
d_call: TRBD1
clone_size: -
v_call: TRBV6-5

cdr3_aa: CASTPGGLGGNTIYF
d_call: -
clone_size: -
v_call: TRBV7-9

cdr3_aa: CASSIGQKVGSGETQYF
d_call: -
clone_size: -
v_call: TRBV19

cdr3_aa: CASSLAPSGVTDTQYF
d_call: TRBD2
clone_size: once
v_call: TRBV11-2

cdr3_aa: CATSRALWDSSSYNEQFF
d_call: TRBD1
clone_size: -
v_call: TRBV15

cdr3_aa: CASSRGGLNSPLHF
d_call: -
clone_size: -
v_call: TRBV25-1

cdr3_aa: CASSKGRVGETQYF
d_call: -
clone_size: -
v_call: TRBV19

cdr3_aa: CASSLIAGGQTQYF
d_call: TRBD2
clone_size: -
v_call: TRBV7-9

cdr3_aa: CASSPSRDRAWNEQFF
d_call: TRBD1
clone_size: -
v_call: TRBV3-1/TRBV3-2